A single sample is the source of the 20 T cell receptor beta chains below, sequenced in a study of blood T cells in healthy people across ages. A second roughly 6 to 12 cycle PCR used barcoded and J-beta primers. TCRdb re-called the 5' RACE reads through MiXCR, storing one row per CDR3 protein. The table includes approximately 2,000,000 distinct CDR3 sequences, around 40% detected once. Sequencing was performed on blood. The receptor set was obtained from a human donor in good health.

The chain carries TRBV27 and TRBJ2-3; 8 positions match TRBD2. Losses at the gene ends were 6 bases for V and 1 base for J; bases not matched to a gene: 9. This CDR3 contains 16 residues. Germline CDR1 and CDR2: MNHEY and SMNVEV (reference sequence). CDR3 in amino acids: CASSPWVSGGTDTQYF. The CDR3 bases are TGTGCCAGCAGCCCATGGGTTAGCGGGGGCACAGATACGCAGTATTTT.

The rearrangement links TRBV3-1 to TRBJ1-2; D may be TRBD1 (5 bases). This CDR3 contains 16 residues. V was pared by 4 bases and J by 6 bases, with 21 bases between. CDR1 LGHDT and CDR2 YNNKEL come from the germline V gene (reference sequence). The CDR3: CASSPGGGRPLDGYTF. CDR3 coding DNA: TGTGCCAGCAGCCCTGGGGGGGGGAGACCCTTGGATGGCTACACCTTC.

This chain connects TRBV29-1 to TRBJ2-7, with 10 bases matching TRBD1. The CDR3 totals 13 residues. Trimming took 5 bases from V and 7 from J; bases not matched to a gene: 8. Germline assignment: CDR1 SQVTM and CDR2 ANQGSEA. DNA of the CDR3: TGCAGCGTTCGGACAGGGGGGCAAGGGGAGCAGTACTTC. It yields the protein CSVRTGGQGEQYF.

Details on this clonotype: A junction boundary mismatches the germline segment, possibly from a read error. This chain uses TRBV13 with TRBJ2-6, with 11 bases matching TRBD1. The CDR3 is 19 amino acids. CDR1 and CDR2 (germline): PRHDT, FYEKMQ (reference sequence). The CDR3 DNA sequence: TGTGCCAGCTTCATCTTTAGGGACAGGGGGATCTCTGAGGCCAACGTCCTGACTTTC. This translates into CASFIFRDRGISEANVLTF.

The chain combines TRBV5-1 with TRBJ2-1, with TRBD1 as a possible D gene (6 bases). The CDR3 runs 15 residues. V shed 7 bases and J shed 0 bases, with 14 bases lying between them. Germline-derived CDR1 and CDR2 are SGHRS and YFSETQ. The CDR3 here is CASVVTGSSYNEQFF. In DNA, the CDR3 is TGCGCCAGCGTGGTTACAGGGTCCTCCTACAATGAGCAGTTCTTC. The variable domain in full, completed from reference TRBV5-1 and TRBJ2-1, reads KAGVTQTPRYLIKTRGQQVTLSCSPISGHRSVSWYQQTPGQGLQFLFEYFSETQRNKGNFPGRFSGRQFSNSRSEMNVSTLELGDSALYLCASVVTGSSYNEQFFGPGTRLTVL.

This clonotype was observed a few times. The rearrangement joins TRBV11-2 to TRBJ1-6; tentatively, D is TRBD1 (5 bases). CDR3 length: 15 residues. Germline CDR1 reads SGHAT; CDR2 reads FQNNGV. Between the trimmed V and J ends, which lost 5 bases and 7 bases, there was a span of 15 bases. As DNA, the CDR3 is TGTGCCAGCAGCCTCCACGGGACTGCGAATTCACCCCTCCACTTT. It encodes CASSLHGTANSPLHF.

In this sample, this clonotype turned up a few times. The CDR3 sequence is CASSETGLLADTQYF. The CDR3 DNA follows: TGTGCCAGCAGTGAGACAGGCCTTTTGGCAGATACGCAGTATTTT. The gene calls are TRBV28 and TRBJ2-3; TRBD1 might be the D (6 bases). There are 15 residues in the CDR3. Germline values: CDR1 MDHEN, CDR2 SYDVKM. Trimming took 5 bases from V and 4 from J, leaving 16 bases between them.

This chain links TRBV24-1 with TRBJ2-1; D may be TRBD2 (7 bases). Looked up from germline, CDR1 is KGHDR and CDR2 is SFDVKD. The CDR3 has 16 residues. V gave up 3 bases and J gave up 3 bases, with 14 bases separating them. The CDR3 spells CATSDNQGTNYNEQFF. CDR3 nucleotide sequence: TGTGCCACCAGTGATAACCAGGGGACTAACTACAATGAGCAGTTCTTC.

The chain combines TRBV20-1 with TRBJ1-2; D uncertain. The V end lost 0 bases, the J end lost 9 bases, and 11 bases lay between the germline ends. There are 12 residues in the CDR3. Germline values: CDR1 DFQATT, CDR2 SNEGSKA (reference sequence). The CDR3: CSAREGGVSYTF. In nucleotides, the CDR3 is TGCAGTGCTAGAGAGGGAGGCGTAAGCTACACCTTC.

The chain combines TRBV4-3 with TRBJ2-2; D unclear. The CDR3 length is 15 residues. From germline, CDR1 is LGHNA and CDR2 YSLEER. Trimming took off 1 base at V and 6 bases at J, with 12 bases between the two ends. CDR3 loop: CASSQVLSGAGELFF. CDR3 DNA: TGCGCCAGCAGCCAAGTCTTAAGTGGCGCCGGGGAGCTGTTTTTT.

This clonotype showed up many times. The J gene is TRBJ2-5, the V gene TRBV29-1; D gene uncertain. Trimming pared 5 bases from V and 1 base from J, leaving 8 bases between. This CDR3 comprises 12 residues. Germline CDR1 SQVTM, CDR2 ANQGSEA. Here the CDR3 reads CSVSAGQETQYF. The CDR3 coding sequence is TGCAGCGTTTCCGCAGGCCAAGAGACCCAGTACTTC.

A note on this clonotype: The germline gene is not matched at one end of the junction; a read error may be the cause. J is TRBJ1-2 and V is TRBV6-1, with 9 bases aligning to TRBD1. Germline V gives CDR1 MNHNS, CDR2 SASEGT. CDR3 length: 14 amino acids. CDR3 bases: TGTGCCAGCAGTTGGGACAGGGAGAACTATGGCTGCACCTTC. Translated: CASSWDRENYGCTF.

The J gene is TRBJ2-6, the V gene TRBV13; no clear D. The CDR3 extends over 17 amino acids. Trimming took off 1 base at V and 2 bases at J, with 12 bases between the two ends. Looked up from germline, CDR1 is PRHDT and CDR2 is FYEKMQ (reference sequence). CDR3: CASSLARRLAGANVLTF. As DNA, the CDR3 is TGTGCCAGCAGCTTAGCCAGACGGCTAGCTGGGGCCAACGTCCTGACTTTC.

This clonotype has more than one count but fewer than ten. The chain combines TRBV4-1 with TRBJ2-4, with D perhaps being TRBD1 or TRBD2 (5 bases each). Germline V gene lookup returns CDR1 MGHRA and CDR2 YSYEKL. The CDR3 is 14 amino acids. Trimming took off 0 bases at V and 8 bases at J, with 11 bases between the two ends. Written as DNA, the CDR3 is TGCGCCAGCAGCCAAGATTGGGACGTAGACATTCAGTACTTC. Translating gives CASSQDWDVDIQYF.

Only a few counts were recorded for this clonotype. The chain uses TRBV20-1 and TRBJ2-7, with D perhaps matching TRBD1 or TRBD2 (5 bases each). The V end was cut by 6 bases, the J end by 3 bases, with 15 bases between. The CDR3 covers 13 residues. Germline V gives CDR1 DFQATT, CDR2 SNEGSKA (reference sequence). CDR3 nucleotide sequence: TGCAGTGCATCACCGGGGCGAGACTACGAGCAGTACTTC. This encodes CSASPGRDYEQYF.

This clonotype appeared a few times. The junction departs from the called germline gene at one end, perhaps through a read error. This rearrangement joins TRBV4-1 to TRBJ1-2; 8 nucleotides agree with TRBD1. Per germline, CDR1 MGHRA and CDR2 YSYEKL. The CDR3 is made up of 16 amino acids. CDR3 sequence: CASSRPLTGALYDYTF. CDR3 nucleotides: TGCGCCAGCAGCCGCCCTTTGACAGGGGCCCTCTATGACTACACCTTC.

The CDR3: CASSRKWDRGKKTYNEQFF. The CDR3 DNA reads TGTGCCAGCAGCCGAAAATGGGACAGGGGTAAGAAGACCTACAATGAGCAGTTCTTC. The chain recombines TRBV7-2 with TRBJ2-1, with 10 bases identical to TRBD1. The CDR3 length is 19 residues. The V gene's germline CDR1 is SGHTA and CDR2 FQGNSA. V dropped 5 bases and J dropped 2; count of bases not matched to a gene: 15.

The chain is built from TRBV12-3 or TRBV12-4 and TRBJ2-1, with a possible D match to TRBD1 (5 bases). CDR3 length: 16 residues. Trimming took off 1 base at V and 7 bases at J, with 17 bases between the two ends. The CDR3 coding sequence is TGTGCCAGCAGTTTAGAGGGCAGGGTAGTATGGAATGAGCAGTTCTTC. Protein: CASSLEGRVVWNEQFF.

This clonotype showed up many times. V and J are TRBV7-2 and TRBJ2-1; D gene unclear. The CDR3 is 13 residues long. The germline V and J ends were trimmed by 5 bases and 4 bases, with 9 bases remaining between them. Germline CDR1 and CDR2: SGHTA and FQGNSA. The CDR3 here is CASSQGLYNEQFF. As DNA, the CDR3 is TGTGCCAGCAGCCAAGGCCTTTACAATGAGCAGTTCTTC. Full variable domain (remainder filled in from reference TRBV7-2 and TRBJ2-1): GAGVSQSPSNKVTEKGKDVELRCDPISGHTALYWYRQSLGQGLEFLIYFQGNSAPDKSGLPSDRFSAERTGGSVSTLTIQRTQQEDSAVYLCASSQGLYNEQFFGPGTRLTVL.

This clonotype appeared a few times. The CDR3 nucleotides read TGTGCCAGCAGCGTACAGATGGGGGGGTTTTACGGCTACACCTTC. Translating gives CASSVQMGGFYGYTF. This sequence joins TRBV9 and TRBJ1-2; tentatively, D is TRBD1 (5 bases). Per the germline V gene, CDR1 is SGDLS and CDR2 is YYNGEE. The V and J ends lost 1 base and 8 bases respectively, with 18 bases between them. There are 15 residues in the CDR3.